This is a list of T cell receptor beta chains from one sample in a study of T cells after somatic rescue of genetic block. Generated by immunoSEQ multiplex PCR, the TCRdb table keeps only in-frame clones and is missing some. The profile shows about 72,000 clones, approximately 91% of them singletons. Sequenced input: peripheral blood mononuclear cells (PBMCs). All receptors come from a man aged 25 to 45. Both conserved end residues are part of each CDR3. The D gene is left open where the match is weak. A clone size is listed for some rows: how often the clone was seen (once, few, many), or a class if it is expanded.

v_gene: TRBV4-2; d_gene: .; abundance: .; j_gene: TRBJ2-2; CDR3aa: CASSQDKRIGELFF; CDR3nt: TGTGCCAGCAGCCAAGATAAGCGAATCGGGGAGCTGTTTTTT
v_gene: TRBV25-1; d_gene: .; abundance: .; j_gene: TRBJ1-4; CDR3aa: CASSEGRRTNEKLFF; CDR3nt: TGTGCCAGCAGTGAGGGTAGGCGGACCAATGAAAAACTGTTTTTT
v_gene: TRBV9; d_gene: TRBD1; abundance: .; j_gene: TRBJ2-7; CDR3aa: CASSPKRRQGEQYF; CDR3nt: TGTGCCAGCAGCCCCAAAAGGAGACAGGGCGAGCAGTACTTC
v_gene: TRBV27; d_gene: .; abundance: .; j_gene: TRBJ2-1; CDR3aa: CASSLKQDKQQFF; CDR3nt: TGTGCCAGCAGTTTAAAACAGGACAAACAACAGTTCTTC
v_gene: TRBV18; d_gene: .; abundance: .; j_gene: TRBJ2-7; CDR3aa: CASSPGKSYEQYF; CDR3nt: TGTGCCAGCTCACCAGGGAAGTCCTACGAGCAGTACTTC
v_gene: TRBV13; d_gene: .; abundance: .; j_gene: TRBJ1-2; CDR3aa: CASSLGRAHYGYTF; CDR3nt: TGTGCCAGCAGCTTAGGGAGAGCTCACTATGGCTACACCTTC
v_gene: TRBV28; d_gene: .; abundance: once; j_gene: TRBJ2-3; CDR3aa: CASLGASLYTDTQYF; CDR3nt: TGTGCCAGCTTGGGGGCATCTCTATACACAGATACGCAGTATTTT
v_gene: TRBV30; d_gene: .; abundance: .; j_gene: TRBJ1-5; CDR3aa: CAWSYGDPNQPQHF; CDR3nt: TGTGCCTGGAGTTACGGGGACCCGAATCAGCCCCAGCATTTT
v_gene: TRBV4-2; d_gene: .; abundance: .; j_gene: TRBJ2-3; CDR3aa: CASSRRIQGKTRLDTQYF; CDR3nt: TGTGCCAGCAGCAGACGGATCCAGGGAAAGACAAGATTGGATACGCAGTATTTT
v_gene: TRBV10-2; d_gene: .; abundance: .; j_gene: TRBJ2-1; CDR3aa: CASTDTGNEQFF; CDR3nt: TGCGCCAGCACGGACACCGGGAATGAGCAGTTCTTC
v_gene: TRBV29-1; d_gene: .; abundance: .; j_gene: TRBJ1-1; CDR3aa: CSVNPNTEAFF; CDR3nt: TGCAGCGTTAATCCAAACACTGAAGCTTTCTTT
v_gene: TRBV7-9; d_gene: TRBD1; abundance: .; j_gene: TRBJ2-5; CDR3aa: CASSPSGQGLKETQYF; CDR3nt: TGTGCCAGCAGCCCGTCGGGACAGGGGCTTAAAGAGACCCAGTACTTC
v_gene: TRBV10-3; d_gene: .; abundance: .; j_gene: TRBJ1-1; CDR3aa: CAISLGGTEAFF; CDR3nt: TGTGCCATCAGTTTGGGGGGCACTGAAGCTTTCTTT
v_gene: TRBV13; d_gene: TRBD1; abundance: once; j_gene: TRBJ2-7; CDR3aa: CASSHRQGFYEQYF; CDR3nt: TGTGCCAGCAGCCATAGACAGGGGTTCTACGAGCAGTACTTC
v_gene: TRBV5-6; d_gene: .; abundance: .; j_gene: TRBJ1-6; CDR3aa: CASSLRDGDSPLHF; CDR3nt: TGTGCCAGCAGCTTGAGGGACGGAGATTCACCCCTCCACTTT
v_gene: TRBV7-2; d_gene: TRBD1; abundance: .; j_gene: TRBJ2-5; CDR3aa: CASSLGQGRAQYF; CDR3nt: TGTGCCAGCAGCTTAGGACAGGGCCGGGCCCAGTACTTC
v_gene: TRBV27; d_gene: .; abundance: .; j_gene: TRBJ2-7; CDR3aa: CASSLLSSYEQYF; CDR3nt: TGTGCCAGCAGTCTCCTCAGCTCCTACGAGCAGTACTTC
v_gene: TRBV11-2; d_gene: .; abundance: .; j_gene: TRBJ1-4; CDR3aa: CASSLGPVNEKLFF; CDR3nt: TGTGCCAGCAGCTTGGGACCGGTTAATGAAAAACTGTTTTTT
v_gene: TRBV4-3; d_gene: TRBD2; abundance: .; j_gene: TRBJ2-1; CDR3aa: CASSQVGGLAGGEQFF; CDR3nt: TGCGCCAGCAGCCAAGTGGGGGGACTAGCGGGAGGTGAGCAGTTCTTC
v_gene: TRBV7-2; d_gene: .; abundance: .; j_gene: TRBJ1-1; CDR3aa: CASSTEEGGKAFF; CDR3nt: TGTGCCAGCAGCACGGAAGAAGGGGGAAAAGCTTTCTTT
v_gene: TRBV28; d_gene: TRBD1; abundance: .; j_gene: TRBJ1-2; CDR3aa: CASSPSGTGNYGYTF; CDR3nt: TGTGCCAGCAGCCCTTCCGGGACAGGCAATTATGGCTACACCTTC
v_gene: TRBV27; d_gene: .; abundance: once; j_gene: TRBJ1-5; CDR3aa: CASSSRHNQPQHF; CDR3nt: TGTGCCAGCAGTTCCCGACACAATCAGCCCCAGCATTTT
v_gene: TRBV19; d_gene: .; abundance: .; j_gene: TRBJ2-2; CDR3aa: CASSPGVYGELFF; CDR3nt: TGTGCCAGTAGCCCAGGGGTGTACGGGGAGCTGTTTTTT
v_gene: TRBV6-1; d_gene: TRBD1; abundance: once; j_gene: TRBJ2-7; CDR3aa: CASSGTGGFYEQYF; CDR3nt: TGTGCCAGCAGTGGGACAGGGGGCTTCTACGAGCAGTACTTC
v_gene: TRBV10-2; d_gene: .; abundance: .; j_gene: TRBJ2-2; CDR3aa: CASKSGELFF; CDR3nt: TGCGCCAGCAAAAGCGGGGAGCTGTTTTTT
v_gene: TRBV5-3; d_gene: .; abundance: .; j_gene: TRBJ1-1; CDR3aa: CARSLEGAFF; CDR3nt: TGTGCCAGAAGCTTGGAAGGAGCTTTCTTT
v_gene: TRBV6-1; d_gene: .; abundance: .; j_gene: TRBJ2-7; CDR3aa: CASQMGAGDQYEQYF; CDR3nt: TGTGCCAGCCAAATGGGGGCAGGGGACCAATACGAGCAGTACTTC
v_gene: TRBV5-4; d_gene: TRBD2; abundance: .; j_gene: TRBJ2-5; CDR3aa: CASSFGGVETQYF; CDR3nt: TGTGCCAGCAGCTTCGGGGGGGTAGAGACCCAGTACTTC
v_gene: TRBV2; d_gene: .; abundance: .; j_gene: TRBJ2-7; CDR3aa: CASSDSYEQYF; CDR3nt: TGTGCCAGCAGTGATTCCTACGAGCAGTACTTC
v_gene: TRBV18; d_gene: TRBD1; abundance: .; j_gene: TRBJ2-1; CDR3aa: CASSPGTVKNEQFF; CDR3nt: TGTGCCAGCTCACCTGGGACAGTGAAAAATGAGCAGTTCTTC
v_gene: TRBV14; d_gene: .; abundance: .; j_gene: TRBJ1-1; CDR3aa: CASSHSRMNTEAFF; CDR3nt: TGTGCCAGCAGCCACTCCCGTATGAACACTGAAGCTTTCTTT
v_gene: TRBV28; d_gene: TRBD1; abundance: .; j_gene: TRBJ1-5; CDR3aa: CASRRTGTQPQHF; CDR3nt: TGTGCCAGCAGACGGACAGGGACACAGCCCCAGCATTTT
v_gene: TRBV4-1; d_gene: .; abundance: .; j_gene: TRBJ1-5; CDR3aa: CASSQVRSNSNQPQHF; CDR3nt: TGCGCCAGCAGCCAAGTCCGGAGTAATAGCAATCAGCCCCAGCATTTT
v_gene: TRBV18; d_gene: TRBD1; abundance: .; j_gene: TRBJ1-5; CDR3aa: CASSPGQKNQPQHF; CDR3nt: TGTGCCAGCTCCCCGGGACAGAAAAATCAGCCCCAGCATTTT
v_gene: TRBV27; d_gene: .; abundance: .; j_gene: TRBJ2-7; CDR3aa: CASSSYRSYEQYF; CDR3nt: TGTGCCAGCAGTTCGTACCGGAGCTACGAGCAGTACTTC
v_gene: TRBV25-1; d_gene: TRBD2; abundance: once; j_gene: TRBJ2-5; CDR3aa: CASSPPGLAPWETQYF; CDR3nt: TGTGCCAGCAGTCCTCCGGGACTAGCGCCTTGGGAGACCCAGTACTTC
v_gene: TRBV5-6; d_gene: .; abundance: .; j_gene: TRBJ2-1; CDR3aa: CASSFGGSGFENEQFF; CDR3nt: TGTGCCAGCAGCTTTGGGGGTTCAGGTTTCGAAAATGAGCAGTTCTTC
v_gene: TRBV7-8; d_gene: .; abundance: .; j_gene: TRBJ1-5; CDR3aa: CASSSSGTRSYQPQHF; CDR3nt: TGTGCCAGCAGTTCGAGCGGGACCAGGTCGTATCAGCCCCAGCATTTT
v_gene: TRBV21-1; d_gene: .; abundance: .; j_gene: TRBJ1-3; CDR3aa: CASSKGRGPGNTIYF; CDR3nt: TGTGCCAGCAGCAAGGGCAGGGGGCCAGGAAACACCATATATTTT
v_gene: TRBV11-2; d_gene: .; abundance: .; j_gene: TRBJ2-7; CDR3aa: CASSLGQFYEQYF; CDR3nt: TGTGCCAGCAGCTTAGGACAGTTCTACGAGCAGTACTTC
v_gene: TRBV9; d_gene: .; abundance: .; j_gene: TRBJ2-1; CDR3aa: CASSARQSRTYNEQFF; CDR3nt: TGTGCCAGCAGCGCGAGACAGTCCCGGACCTACAATGAGCAGTTCTTC
v_gene: TRBV27; d_gene: .; abundance: .; j_gene: TRBJ1-5; CDR3aa: CASSLSLRGNQPQHF; CDR3nt: TGTGCCAGCAGTTTATCCTTACGTGGCAATCAGCCCCAGCATTTT
v_gene: TRBV28; d_gene: TRBD1; abundance: .; j_gene: TRBJ1-6; CDR3aa: CASSLQGVKDSPLHF; CDR3nt: TGTGCCAGCAGTCTACAGGGGGTGAAGGATTCACCCCTCCACTTT
v_gene: TRBV13; d_gene: .; abundance: .; j_gene: TRBJ2-5; CDR3aa: CASSANQGTQYF; CDR3nt: TGTGCCAGCAGCGCCAATCAAGGGACCCAGTACTTC
v_gene: TRBV4-1; d_gene: .; abundance: .; j_gene: TRBJ2-3; CDR3aa: CASSQMEVAQSVGYTQYF; CDR3nt: TGCGCCAGCAGCCAAATGGAGGTAGCCCAATCCGTTGGGTATACGCAGTATTTT
v_gene: TRBV5-1; d_gene: .; abundance: once; j_gene: TRBJ2-5; CDR3aa: CASSHDRRETQYF; CDR3nt: TGCGCCAGCAGCCATGACAGGAGGGAGACCCAGTACTTC
v_gene: TRBV5-1; d_gene: TRBD2; abundance: once; j_gene: TRBJ2-1; CDR3aa: CASSWASGLSENEQFF; CDR3nt: TGCGCCAGCAGCTGGGCTAGCGGGCTAAGCGAGAATGAGCAGTTCTTC
v_gene: TRBV9; d_gene: TRBD2; abundance: .; j_gene: TRBJ2-5; CDR3aa: CASSVDRGGGETQYF; CDR3nt: TGTGCCAGCAGCGTAGATCGGGGGGGCGGAGAGACCCAGTACTTC
v_gene: TRBV5-4; d_gene: TRBD1; abundance: .; j_gene: TRBJ2-7; CDR3aa: CASSFARGSSYEQYF; CDR3nt: TGTGCCAGCAGCTTCGCCAGGGGGAGCTCCTACGAGCAGTACTTC
v_gene: TRBV10-2; d_gene: .; abundance: .; j_gene: TRBJ2-2; CDR3aa: CATGWQTSNTGELFF; CDR3nt: TGCGCCACCGGGTGGCAGACGTCGAACACCGGGGAGCTGTTTTTT
v_gene: TRBV6-1; d_gene: TRBD1; abundance: .; j_gene: TRBJ2-5; CDR3aa: CASSVQDRGWETQYF; CDR3nt: TGTGCCAGCAGTGTTCAGGACAGGGGTTGGGAGACCCAGTACTTC
v_gene: TRBV19; d_gene: .; abundance: .; j_gene: TRBJ2-3; CDR3aa: CASHPRGALTDTQYF; CDR3nt: TGTGCCAGCCACCCCCGGGGGGCTCTGACAGATACGCAGTATTTT
v_gene: TRBV2; d_gene: .; abundance: .; j_gene: TRBJ2-3; CDR3aa: CASDNQRDTQYF; CDR3nt: TGTGCCAGCGACAACCAGAGAGATACGCAGTATTTT
v_gene: TRBV15; d_gene: TRBD1; abundance: once; j_gene: TRBJ1-1; CDR3aa: CATSSPPGTALMNTEAFF; CDR3nt: TGTGCCACCAGCTCCCCCCCCGGGACAGCACTTATGAACACTGAAGCTTTCTTT